These 22 T cell receptor beta chains originate from one sample sequenced in a study of blood T cell repertoires in COVID-19. Only in-frame clones appear in the TCRdb table, and some are missing; sequencing was by immunoSEQ multiplex PCR. Among 200,000 to 250,000 clones listed, approximately 91% were seen once. The sample comprised peripheral blood. These receptors were collected from a woman aged 40 to 55 with acute or convalescent COVID-19.

This clone was recorded only once. The rearrangement uses TRBV23-1 and TRBJ1-2; 8 bases line up with TRBD1. TRBV23-1 is designated an ORF whose function remains uncertain. There are 19 residues in the CDR3. Trimming at V came to 4 bases and at J to 0 bases, leaving 16 bases not matched to a gene. CDR3 region: CASSLSATGALLANYGYTF. Written as DNA, the CDR3 is TGCGCCAGCAGTCTCTCCGCGACAGGGGCCCTACTAGCTAACTATGGCTACACCTTC.

The rearrangement joins TRBV6-5 to TRBJ1-6, with TRBD1 matching over 9 bases. The CDR3 spans 15 residues. Unmatched junction bases numbered 7, after V lost 6 bases and J lost 7 bases. Germline V CDR1 and CDR2: MNHEY, SVGAGI. CDR3 coding DNA: TGTGCCAGCAGGATCACAGGGGGCGCGAATTCACCCCTCCACTTT. As protein: CASRITGGANSPLHF.

In this sample, this clone turned up once. The chain has TRBV23-1 and TRBJ2-1; no firm D call. TRBV23-1 is recorded as an ORF, its role being uncertain. Trimming stripped 3 bases from V and 4 bases from J, with 13 bases between. This CDR3 has 15 amino acids. In nucleotides, the CDR3 is TGCGCCAGCAGTCACCCCTCCGGGTCTTACAATGAGCAGTTCTTC. It yields the protein CASSHPSGSYNEQFF.

The chain is built from TRBV27 and TRBJ1-1; possible D gene TRBD1, 5 bases. Trimming stripped 2 bases from V and 8 bases from J, with 12 bases between. Germline V CDR1 and CDR2: MNHEY, SMNVEV (reference sequence). This CDR3 has 13 residues. For the CDR3, the DNA is TGTGCCAGCAGTTTAGCAGGGAGGAGGGAAGCTTTCTTT. This codes for CASSLAGRREAFF.

The rearrangement links TRBV29-1 to TRBJ1-1; D perhaps matches TRBD1 (5 bases). The germline gives CDR1 SQVTM, CDR2 ANQGSEA. Trimming left V 5 bases short and J 7 bases short, with 17 bases between. CDR3 length equals 13 residues. The CDR3 bases are TGCAGCGTTTACCCGCCTAACAGGAATGAAGCTTTCTTT. It specifies CSVYPPNRNEAFF.

The J gene is TRBJ1-5, the V gene TRBV15; TRBD1 is a possible D gene (5 bases). This CDR3 region has 16 residues. Germline values: CDR1 LNHNV, CDR2 YYDKDF (reference sequence). V dropped 1 base and J dropped 2 bases, with 12 bases sitting between them. The CDR3 sequence: CATSRGGTRGNQPQHF. Here the CDR3 DNA reads TGTGCCACCAGCAGAGGGGGGACTAGGGGCAATCAGCCCCAGCATTTT.

V usage is TRBV11-3 and J usage is TRBJ2-2, with 11 bases aligning to TRBD2. This CDR3 region has 20 residues. Germline V gene sequence: CDR1 SGHNT, CDR2 YENEEA. V lost 0 bases and J lost 0; bases outside the gene matches: 9. This CDR3 reads CASSLEGDILAGANTGELFF. The DNA of the CDR3 is TGTGCCAGCAGCTTAGAGGGGGATATACTAGCGGGGGCGAACACCGGGGAGCTGTTTTTT.

The V call is TRBV11-2, the J call TRBJ1-1; possible D gene TRBD1, 5 bases. V lost 1 base, J lost 5 bases, and 17 bases lay in between. The CDR3 is 16 residues long. Germline-derived CDR1 and CDR2 are SGHAT and FQNNGV. In nucleotides, the CDR3 is TGTGCCAGCAGCTTAGTGTGGAAGGGGATGATTACTGAAGCTTTCTTT. This gives the protein CASSLVWKGMITEAFF.

This rearrangement joins TRBV2 to TRBJ2-2, with D possibly being TRBD1 (6 bases). Trimming shortened V by 6 bases and J by 0 bases, and 11 bases separated the two germline ends. The CDR3 extends over 15 amino acids. The germline gives CDR1 SNHLY, CDR2 FYNNEI. Written as DNA, the CDR3 is TGTGCCAGCAGGACAGGAGCTTCGAACACCGGGGAGCTGTTTTTT. It yields the protein CASRTGASNTGELFF.

The chain links TRBV6-5 to TRBJ1-2, with a tentative D call TRBD1 (5 bases). Germline lookup yields CDR1 MNHEY and CDR2 SVGAGI. CDR3 length: 15 amino acids. With 0 bases removed from V and 6 bases from J, the gap between germline ends came to 14 bases. For the CDR3, the DNA is TGTGCCAGCAGTTACTCGAGGTCGGGGGTTGATGGCTACACCTTC. It specifies CASSYSRSGVDGYTF.

This chain uses TRBV11-2 with TRBJ2-7, with 8 nucleotides matching TRBD2. The CDR3 covers 14 residues. Germline CDR1 reads SGHAT; CDR2 reads FQNNGV. Germline trimming cut 5 bases from V and 3 bases from J; bases unmatched to any gene: 6. The CDR3 region is CASSRTSQGYEQYV. The CDR3 nucleotides are TGTGCCAGCAGCCGGACTAGCCAGGGCTACGAGCAGTACGTC.

This clone was seen only once. The chain recombines TRBV2 with TRBJ2-7; a weak D match, TRBD1 (6 bases). CDR3 length equals 13 residues. Germline values: CDR1 SNHLY, CDR2 FYNNEI. The V end was cut by 4 bases, the J end by 3 bases, with 10 bases between. The CDR3 sequence: CASSGGPGYEQYV. CDR3 nucleotides: TGTGCCAGCAGTGGGGGGCCCGGCTACGAGCAGTACGTC.

This clone was seen only a few times. This same CDR3 is encoded by further DNA sequences in the sample. The chain employs TRBV10-2 and TRBJ1-5; D uncertain. V shed 0 bases and J shed 8 bases, with 8 bases lying between them. The CDR3 sequence is 13 residues long. Germline-derived CDR1 and CDR2 are WSHSY and SAAADI. The CDR3 DNA sequence: TGCGCCAGCAGTGAGTCAGGGAGGGAGCCCCAGCATTTT. It codes for CASSESGREPQHF.

The rearrangement joins TRBV5-4 to TRBJ1-1, with 7 bases identical to TRBD1. Germline assignment: CDR1 SGHNT and CDR2 YYREEE (reference sequence). The CDR3 has 15 residues. V dropped 1 base and J dropped 1; count of bases not matched to a gene: 4. CDR3 sequence reads: CASSLSRGRNTEAFF. DNA of the CDR3: TGTGCCAGCAGCTTGAGTAGGGGGCGGAACACTGAAGCTTTCTTT.

This chain connects TRBV18 to TRBJ2-7, with D possibly matching TRBD2 (6 bases). Germline CDR1 is KGHSH and CDR2 is LQKENI. This CDR3 region has 13 residues. V lost 2 bases to trimming and J lost 4 bases, with 9 bases between them. In nucleotides, the CDR3 is TGTGCCAGCTCACCAACTAGCACTTACGAGCAGTACGTC. It yields the protein CASSPTSTYEQYV.

The rearrangement uses TRBV27 and TRBJ2-1; D gene uncertain. The CDR3 is made up of 20 amino acids. In germline, CDR1 is MNHEY, CDR2 SMNVEV (reference sequence). The germline V and J ends were trimmed by 11 bases and 0 bases, with 32 bases remaining between them. CDR3 loop: CAFLIGPPAGITSSYNEQFF. CDR3 bases: TGTGCCTTCCTTATAGGCCCCCCGGCAGGAATCACCAGCTCCTACAATGAGCAGTTCTTC.

The chain carries TRBV9 and TRBJ1-2; 7 positions match TRBD1. Germline V lookup: CDR1 SGDLS, CDR2 YYNGEE. This CDR3 has 14 amino acids. Germline trimming cut 4 bases from V and 2 bases from J; bases unmatched to any gene: 5. CDR3 in DNA: TGTGCCAGCAGCACACAGACAGGGAACTATGGCTACACCTTC. It is translated as CASSTQTGNYGYTF.

The chain joins TRBV7-9 to TRBJ2-3, with 9 bases lining up with TRBD1. This CDR3 spans 16 amino acids. The germline CDR1 and CDR2 sequences are SEHNR and FQNEAQ (reference sequence). Losses at the gene ends were 4 bases for V and 4 bases for J; bases not matched to a gene: 9. DNA for the CDR3: TGTGCCAGCAGCTCCGGATACAGGGGGCAAGCAGATACGCAGTATTTT. Encoded protein: CASSSGYRGQADTQYF.

The chain recombines TRBV30 with TRBJ1-1, with D tentatively TRBD1 (6 bases). The V gene's germline CDR1 is GTSNPN and CDR2 SVGIG (reference sequence). V lost 3 bases and J 7 bases, leaving 15 bases between the germline ends. The CDR3 is made up of 13 amino acids. Written as DNA, the CDR3 is TGTGCCTGGAGGGGGCAGGTCAGGGGTGAAGCTTTCTTT. Translation: CAWRGQVRGEAFF.

V gene TRBV5-1 combines with J gene TRBJ1-2; TRBD1 is a possible D gene (6 bases). The CDR3 is 12 amino acids. The V end lost 3 bases, the J end lost 6 bases, and 9 bases lay between the germline ends. Per the germline V gene, CDR1 is SGHRS and CDR2 is YFSETQ. CDR3 DNA: TGCGCCAGCAGCTCATACAGGGATGGCTACACCTTC. Translation gives CASSSYRDGYTF.

The chain recombines TRBV5-1 with TRBJ2-3; TRBD2 aligns across 8 bases. V shed 5 bases, J shed 5 bases, and the junction held 7 bases outside the gene matches. The germline CDR1 and CDR2 sequences are SGHRS and YFSETQ. This CDR3 comprises 14 residues. The CDR3 DNA reads as TGCGCCAGCAGTGCGGGGGGCGGGAGAGATACGCAGTATTTT. Translating gives CASSAGGGRDTQYF.

The V and J genes are TRBV4-1 and TRBJ2-3; D is unclear. V shed 0 bases and J shed 2 bases, with 12 bases lying between them. Germline-derived CDR1 and CDR2 are MGHRA and YSYEKL. CDR3 length: 16 amino acids. The CDR3 loop reads CASSQDHGPNTDTQYF. CDR3 in DNA: TGCGCCAGCAGCCAAGATCACGGTCCTAACACAGATACGCAGTATTTT.